The 27 T cell receptor beta chains listed next were all sequenced from one sample in a study of graft-versus-host responses after intestinal transplantation. TCRdb keeps only in-frame clones here, not all; method: immunoSEQ multiplex PCR. This repertoire shows about 15,000 clones, approximately 32% found once; its top ten account for 3.9%. The input for sequencing was alloreactive CD4+ T cells from a mixed lymphocyte reaction culture, taken before intestinal transplant. Subset noted: CFSE-low proliferating T cells sorted from roughly six-day pre-transplant mixed lymphocyte reaction (GvH or HvG direction). These receptors all stem from a human patient who received an intestinal transplant.

This clone is deemed medium-sized (0.01 to 0.1%). The rearrangement links TRBV7-9 to TRBJ1-2, with a possible D match to TRBD1 (6 bases). There are 14 residues in the CDR3. CDR1 is SEHNR, CDR2 FQNEAQ, per germline (reference sequence). Between the trimmed V and J ends, which lost 5 bases and 8 bases, there was a span of 18 bases. The CDR3 DNA is TGTGCCAGCAGCCCAACCGCGACAGGACGGGGCTACACCTTC. Its translation is CASSPTATGRGYTF.

The genes are TRBV4-1 and TRBJ2-3, with D hard to call. V lost 0 bases, J lost 2 bases, and 15 bases lay in between. The CDR3 is made up of 17 amino acids. Germline loops: CDR1 MGHRA, CDR2 YSYEKL. The CDR3 bases are TGCGCCAGCAGCCAAGATATAGGGCCCCTCCTCACAGATACGCAGTATTTT. It codes for CASSQDIGPLLTDTQYF.

The rearrangement joins TRBV7-2 to TRBJ2-7; D might be TRBD2 (5 bases). The CDR3 is 14 amino acids. Germline values: CDR1 SGHTA, CDR2 FQGNSA. Between the trimmed V and J ends, which lost 6 bases and 3 bases, there was a span of 15 bases. The CDR3 region has the DNA TGTGCCAGCAGTTCGGACCCGGCGGGCTACGAGCAGTACTTC. Its protein product is CASSSDPAGYEQYF.

This clone is categorized as medium-sized. The chain carries TRBV28 and TRBJ1-5; D unclear. The ends were cut back, 5 bases at V and 0 bases at J, with 11 bases in the middle. The germline V gene encodes CDR1 MDHEN and CDR2 SYDVKM. This CDR3 spans 15 amino acids. The CDR3 sequence: CASSLTSISNQPQHF. CDR3 sequence (DNA): TGTGCCAGCAGTCTAACCTCTATTAGCAATCAGCCCCAGCATTTT. Full variable domain (missing parts from reference TRBV28 and TRBJ1-5): DVKVTQSSRYLVKRTGEKVFLECVQDMDHENMFWYRQDPGLGLRLIYFSYDVKMKEKGDIPEGYSVSREKKERFSLILESASTNQTSMYLCASSLTSISNQPQHFGDGTRLSIL.

The chain uses TRBV15 and TRBJ2-1; the D call may be TRBD1 or TRBD2 (5 bases each). V was shortened by 8 bases and J by 6 bases, with 14 bases between the two germline ends. The CDR3 totals 13 residues. Germline lookup yields CDR1 LNHNV and CDR2 YYDKDF (reference sequence). The CDR3 DNA follows: TGTGCCACCGGGCAGGGAGCTATCAATGAGCAGTTCTTC. This translates into CATGQGAINEQFF. Variable domain in full (rest from reference TRBV15 and TRBJ2-1): DAMVIQNPRYQVTQFGKPVTLSCSQTLNHNVMYWYQQKSSQAPKLLFHYYDKDFNNEADTPDNFQSRRPNTSFCFLDIRSPGLGDTAMYLCATGQGAINEQFFGPGTRLTVL.

The rearrangement links TRBV15 to TRBJ1-4; D remains unclear. The V gene lost 1 base and the J gene lost 5 bases, with 5 bases spanning the gap. The CDR3 length is 13 residues. CDR1 is LNHNV, CDR2 YYDKDF, per germline (reference sequence). The CDR3 loop reads CATSRGGNEKLFF. DNA for the CDR3: TGTGCCACCAGCAGAGGGGGAAATGAAAAACTGTTTTTT.

This chain connects TRBV30 to TRBJ2-7; D may be TRBD1 or TRBD2 (5 bases each). Germline V gene data show CDR1 as GTSNPN and CDR2 as SVGIG (reference sequence). The CDR3 runs 13 residues. V dropped 3 bases and J dropped 2 bases, with 11 bases sitting between them. The CDR3 is CAWRGRSPYEQYF. As DNA, the CDR3 is TGTGCCTGGAGGGGACGGAGCCCCTACGAGCAGTACTTC.

This clone was counted a few times. The rearrangement joins TRBV4-2 to TRBJ2-1; TRBD2 agrees at 12 bases. Germline V CDR1 and CDR2: LGHNA, YNFKEQ. V lost 1 base and J lost 2; bases outside the gene matches: 3. The CDR3 sequence is 17 residues long. The CDR3 DNA follows: TGTGCCAGCAGCCAAGGGACTAGCGGGGACCCCTACAATGAGCAGTTCTTC. This gives the protein CASSQGTSGDPYNEQFF.

This chain links TRBV29-1 with TRBJ1-1, with no clear D. Germline V gene lookup returns CDR1 SQVTM and CDR2 ANQGSEA. The CDR3 length is 13 residues. Trimming shortened V by 6 bases and J by 0 bases, and 11 bases separated the two germline ends. CDR3 sequence: CSVRLIMNTEAFF. DNA of the CDR3: TGCAGCGTGCGACTGATCATGAACACTGAAGCTTTCTTT. The full variable domain, its missing parts supplied by reference TRBV29-1 and TRBJ1-1, is SAVISQKPSRDICQRGTSLTIQCQVDSQVTMMFWYRQQPGQSLTLIATANQGSEATYESGFVIDKFPISRPNLTFSTLTVSNMSPEDSSIYLCSVRLIMNTEAFFGQGTRLTVV.

This CDR3 reads CAWSVGGKEQFF. The CDR3 nucleotides are TGTGCCTGGAGTGTCGGAGGAAAGGAGCAGTTCTTC. The chain couples TRBV30 to TRBJ2-1; D may be TRBD2 (5 bases). This CDR3 is built from 12 residues. The germline gives CDR1 GTSNPN, CDR2 SVGIG (reference sequence). The V end lost 0 bases, the J end lost 10 bases, and 10 bases lay between the germline ends.

This clone was recorded once. The chain carries TRBV5-4 and TRBJ2-3; D ambiguous. CDR3 length: 13 residues. V lost 4 bases and J 2 bases, leaving 8 bases between the germline ends. Germline V gene data show CDR1 as SGHNT and CDR2 as YYREEE (reference sequence). CDR3 nucleotide sequence: TGTGCCAGCAGCCAACAATCCACAGATACGCAGTATTTT. Translation gives CASSQQSTDTQYF.

The chain carries TRBV28 and TRBJ2-3; D is possibly TRBD2 (6 bases). Trimming took 6 bases from V and 4 from J, leaving 17 bases between them. Germline lookup yields CDR1 MDHEN and CDR2 SYDVKM. This CDR3 spans 15 amino acids. The DNA for the CDR3 is TGTGCCAGCAGCGTCCTGGACTACTTCCCAGATACGCAGTATTTT. Translation gives CASSVLDYFPDTQYF.

This clone was seen a few times. V gene TRBV10-1 combines with J gene TRBJ2-1, with D perhaps TRBD1 (6 bases). The germline V and J ends were trimmed by 3 bases and 9 bases, with 9 bases remaining between them. The CDR3 consists of 12 residues. Germline loops: CDR1 WNHNN, CDR2 SYGVQD (reference sequence). The CDR3 coding sequence is TGCGCCAGCAGTGAACAGGGCAGTGAGCAGTTCTTC. It specifies CASSEQGSEQFF.

The V gene is TRBV6-5, the J gene TRBJ1-2; D perhaps matches TRBD1 (5 bases). With 2 bases removed from V and 4 bases from J, the gap between germline ends came to 17 bases. The CDR3 is made up of 16 amino acids. Germline V gene data show CDR1 as MNHEY and CDR2 as SVGAGI. The CDR3 here is CASSYDLRGGGYGYTF. DNA for the CDR3: TGTGCCAGCAGTTACGATTTACGGGGCGGGGGCTATGGCTACACCTTC.

Notes on this clone: This may arise from a read error, as a much more abundant clone is one base away. The chain couples TRBV30 to TRBJ1-3, with D possibly being TRBD1 (6 bases). There are 13 residues in the CDR3. Germline-derived CDR1 and CDR2 are GTSNPN and SVGIG (reference sequence). Here the CDR3 reads CALGQLSGNTLYF. The DNA of the CDR3 is TGTGCCCTTGGACAGCTCTCTGGAAACACCTTATATTTT.

This clone appeared a few times. The CDR3 spells CAISTPLGLAGGPGADTQYF. The CDR3 DNA reads TGTGCCATCAGTACCCCCCTGGGACTAGCGGGAGGGCCTGGAGCAGATACGCAGTATTTT. The chain joins TRBV10-3 to TRBJ2-3; 16 bases are a match to TRBD2. CDR3 size: 20 residues. The V gene's germline CDR1 is ENHRY and CDR2 SYGVKD. V was pared by 5 bases and J by 4 bases, with 15 bases of the junction left unmatched.

This chain links TRBV27 with TRBJ2-5; either TRBD1 or TRBD2 may supply D (6 bases each). The J call could be wrong; TRBJ2-7 is a better fit for the DNA end. CDR3 length: 14 residues. Germline values: CDR1 MNHEY, CDR2 SMNVEV (reference sequence). CDR3 sequence: CASSLGGPPYEQYF. The CDR3 coding sequence is TGTGCCAGCAGTTTAGGGGGGCCCCCCTACGAGCAGTACTTC.

The gene calls are TRBV11-3 and TRBJ1-5, with D possibly matching TRBD1 (6 bases). CDR1 and CDR2 (germline): SGHNT, YENEEA. This CDR3 contains 14 residues. V lost 4 bases and J 6 bases, leaving 13 bases between the germline ends. CDR3 region: CASSSDSAFQPQHF. DNA of the CDR3: TGTGCCAGCAGCTCGGACAGTGCCTTTCAGCCCCAGCATTTT.

The chain combines TRBV15 with TRBJ2-3; D is possibly TRBD1 (6 bases). V lost 4 bases and J lost 1, with 6 bases in between. CDR1 is LNHNV and CDR2 is YYDKDF in the germline V gene (reference sequence). The CDR3 loop spans 13 amino acids. The CDR3: CATSTGGTDTQYF. CDR3 nucleotide sequence: TGTGCCACCAGCACAGGGGGCACAGATACGCAGTATTTT. The full variable domain, its missing parts supplied by reference TRBV15 and TRBJ2-3, is DAMVIQNPRYQVTQFGKPVTLSCSQTLNHNVMYWYQQKSSQAPKLLFHYYDKDFNNEADTPDNFQSRRPNTSFCFLDIRSPGLGDTAMYLCATSTGGTDTQYFGPGTRLTVL.

In its sample, this clone was seen a few times. The chain is built from TRBV6-5 and TRBJ1-4; TRBD1 agrees at 9 bases. The V and J ends lost 5 bases and 6 bases, in that order; junction bases with no gene match: 7. The germline V gene has CDR1 MNHEY and CDR2 SVGAGI. This CDR3 has 15 amino acids. CDR3 coding DNA: TGTGCCAGCAGTCTGGCGGGACAGGGAGATGAAAAACTGTTTTTT. Amino acids: CASSLAGQGDEKLFF.

J is TRBJ1-3 and V is TRBV6-6; 7 bases agree with TRBD1. V shed 6 bases and J 4 bases; nucleotides not matched to a gene: 9. The germline V gene encodes CDR1 MNHNY and CDR2 SVGAGI (reference sequence). The CDR3 has 15 residues. The CDR3 region is CASSHQTGTGNTIYF. The CDR3 DNA sequence: TGTGCCAGCAGCCACCAGACAGGGACGGGAAACACCATATATTTT.

J is TRBJ2-2 and V is TRBV9, with 10 bases matching TRBD2. J gave up 6 bases and V 2 bases, and 13 bases lay outside the gene matches. Looked up from germline, CDR1 is SGDLS and CDR2 is YYNGEE. The CDR3 extends over 18 amino acids. CDR3 sequence: CASSVKAASGSRAGELFF. The CDR3 DNA follows: TGTGCCAGCAGCGTCAAAGCGGCTAGCGGGAGTCGGGCCGGGGAGCTGTTTTTT.

A few counts support this clone. V is TRBV15 and J is TRBJ1-5; maybe TRBD1 (5 bases). The germline V gene has CDR1 LNHNV and CDR2 YYDKDF (reference sequence). CDR3 length equals 14 residues. The germline V and J ends were trimmed by 4 bases and 7 bases, with 14 bases remaining between them. CDR3 in DNA: TGTGCCACCAGCACCCTTGGGGGGGTCCAGCCCCAGCATTTT. It encodes CATSTLGGVQPQHF.

The chain couples TRBV30 to TRBJ1-1; D may be TRBD1 (5 bases). Germline V gives CDR1 GTSNPN, CDR2 SVGIG (reference sequence). Trimming left V 5 bases short and J 5 bases short, with 9 bases between. CDR3 length: 11 residues. CDR3 DNA sequence: TGTGCCTGGTTTCAGGGTACTGAAGCTTTCTTT. Translated: CAWFQGTEAFF.

This clone appeared once. This rearrangement joins TRBV2 to TRBJ2-7, with 8 bases aligning to TRBD1. Germline assignment: CDR1 SNHLY and CDR2 FYNNEI. The CDR3 is 14 amino acids. J was trimmed by 3 bases and V by 4 bases; bases with no gene match: 5. CDR3 amino acids: CASSAWDRIYEQYF. The CDR3 bases are TGTGCCAGCAGTGCCTGGGACAGGATCTACGAGCAGTACTTC.

This clone was observed a single time. The chain uses TRBV28 and TRBJ1-3, with 8 bases that match TRBD1. Germline V lookup: CDR1 MDHEN, CDR2 SYDVKM. The CDR3 has 17 amino acids. The J segment lost 0 bases and the V segment lost 2 bases, leaving 6 bases of the junction unmatched. DNA for the CDR3: TGTGCCAGCAGTTTAAGTCAGGGGGCTTCCTCTGGAAACACCATATATTTT. Protein product: CASSLSQGASSGNTIYF.

CDR3 DNA: TGTGCCAGCAGTAGGAACCTTAACTATGGCTACACCTTC. Translation: CASSRNLNYGYTF. J is TRBJ1-2 and V is TRBV6-8; D is undetermined. Germline V gene data show CDR1 as MNHGY and CDR2 as SAAAGT. Trimming cost V 5 bases and J 1 base, with 8 bases left between them. There are 13 residues in the CDR3.